The 14 T cell receptor beta chains below were found in one sample sequenced in a study of OX40 agonist ivuxolimab in advanced cancers. Sequencing was performed with immunoSEQ multiplex PCR; in TCRdb, only in-frame clones are kept and a portion is missing. Among 50,000 to 70,000 clones, around four fifths were seen once, and the ten largest hold 3.7%. The source material was CD4+ or CD8+ T cells sorted from blood, sampled in a trial of the OX40 agonist ivuxolimab. The receptors were gathered from an adult with an advanced solid tumor such as melanoma, head and neck, liver or kidney cancer.

This rearrangement joins TRBV7-2 to TRBJ1-2; 10 nucleotides match TRBD1. After removal of 7 bases from V and 3 bases from J, the junction contained 8 bases not matched to a gene. Germline V gene lookup returns CDR1 SGHTA and CDR2 FQGNSA. This CDR3 is 15 amino acids long. CDR3 amino acids: CASTKDGTGDYGYTF. The CDR3, as DNA: TGTGCCAGCACCAAAGACGGGACAGGGGACTATGGCTACACCTTC.

The chain employs TRBV5-6 and TRBJ2-7, with 7 bases matching TRBD1. Germline V CDR1 and CDR2: SGHDT, YYEEEE. Trimming cost V 4 bases and J 3 bases; bases outside gene matches: 7. The CDR3 extends over 14 amino acids. The CDR3, as DNA: TGTGCCAGCAGCCACGGGACAGTTGACTACGAGCAGTACTTC. Translation gives CASSHGTVDYEQYF.

The chain carries TRBV29-1 and TRBJ2-1, with 11 bases matching TRBD2. The V segment lost 7 bases and the J segment 9 bases; nucleotides outside the gene matches: 14. Germline V gives CDR1 SQVTM, CDR2 ANQGSEA. This CDR3 has 15 residues. The DNA of the CDR3 is TGCAGCGCCGAACCGGTAGCGGGAGGGATGAGTGAGCAGTTCTTC. It codes for CSAEPVAGGMSEQFF.

The genes are TRBV7-9 and TRBJ1-6, with D possibly matching TRBD1 (5 bases). The CDR3 has 16 residues. Trimming pared 5 bases from V and 8 bases from J, leaving 19 bases between. Germline CDR1 and CDR2: SEHNR and FQNEAQ (reference sequence). In DNA form, the CDR3 reads TGTGCCAGCAGCCGAAACGGGGGGGACTACGATTCACCCCTCCACTTT. Translated, it gives CASSRNGGDYDSPLHF.

The chain uses TRBV30 and TRBJ2-2; D is unresolved. The germline V gene encodes CDR1 GTSNPN and CDR2 SVGIG (reference sequence). The CDR3 extends over 14 amino acids. The V gene lost 0 bases and the J gene lost 5 bases, with 10 bases spanning the gap. The CDR3 sequence: CAWSVGPRTGELFF. The CDR3 nucleotides read TGTGCCTGGAGTGTGGGCCCTAGGACCGGGGAGCTGTTTTTT. Based on the CDR3 plus reference TRBV30 and TRBJ2-2, the full variable domain is SQTIHQWPATLVQPVGSPLSLECTVEGTSNPNLYWYRQAAGRGLQLLFYSVGIGQISSEVPQNLSASRPQDRQFILSSKKLLLSDSGFYLCAWSVGPRTGELFFGEGSRLTVL.

The chain links TRBV11-3 to TRBJ2-2; TRBD2 aligns across 7 bases. Germline V gives CDR1 SGHNT, CDR2 YENEEA. The CDR3 consists of 16 residues. V shed 6 bases, J shed 5 bases, and the junction held 12 bases outside the gene matches. For the CDR3, the DNA is TGTGCCAGCAGTGCCGGGCGGGAGAAATTAACCGGGGAGCTGTTTTTT. This codes for CASSAGREKLTGELFF.

The V gene is TRBV5-1, the J gene TRBJ2-5; D might be TRBD1 (6 bases). CDR1 is SGHRS and CDR2 is YFSETQ in the germline V gene. CDR3 length equals 13 residues. V was clipped by 4 bases and J by 5 bases, with 12 bases between them. The CDR3 sequence is CASSTGQWETQYF. The CDR3 bases are TGCGCCAGCAGCACGGGACAATGGGAGACCCAGTACTTC. The full variable domain, rest sourced from reference TRBV5-1 and TRBJ2-5, is KAGVTQTPRYLIKTRGQQVTLSCSPISGHRSVSWYQQTPGQGLQFLFEYFSETQRNKGNFPGRFSGRQFSNSRSEMNVSTLELGDSALYLCASSTGQWETQYFGPGTRLLVL.

The chain couples TRBV9 to TRBJ2-7; the match to TRBD2 covers 7 bases. The CDR3 runs to 15 residues. Germline assignment: CDR1 SGDLS and CDR2 YYNGEE. V dropped 0 bases and J dropped 3; count of bases not matched to a gene: 6. The CDR3 reads CASSVGIGGSYEQYF. Written as DNA, the CDR3 is TGTGCCAGCAGCGTAGGTATCGGCGGGAGCTACGAGCAGTACTTC.

This chain links TRBV7-9 with TRBJ2-1, with 8 bases aligning to TRBD2. Germline CDR1 SEHNR, CDR2 FQNEAQ (reference sequence). The CDR3 covers 16 residues. Unmatched junction bases numbered 12, after V lost 5 bases and J lost 6 bases. This chain's CDR3 is CASSPVVGRASNEQFF. The CDR3 bases are TGTGCCAGCAGCCCAGTTGTCGGGAGGGCCTCCAATGAGCAGTTCTTC.

CDR3 sequence (DNA): TGTGCCAGCAGCCCACTTGCTGGCTCAAGCTCCTACAATGAGCAGTTCTTC. This translates into CASSPLAGSSSYNEQFF. The chain joins TRBV27 to TRBJ2-1; no firm D call. Germline CDR1 reads MNHEY; CDR2 reads SMNVEV (reference sequence). There are 17 residues in the CDR3. V was cut by 6 bases and J by 0 bases, with 18 bases left in between.

The gene calls are TRBV7-3 and TRBJ2-7; 9 nucleotides match TRBD1. The CDR3 is 15 residues long. The germline CDR1 and CDR2 sequences are SGHTA and FQGTGA. Trimming removed 3 bases from V and 0 bases from J; junction bases left unmatched: 3. CDR3: CASSLTGGISYEQYF. The CDR3 DNA reads TGTGCCAGCAGCTTGACAGGGGGAATCTCCTACGAGCAGTACTTC.

V and J are TRBV7-9 and TRBJ2-1, with 8 bases lining up with TRBD2. Unmatched junction bases numbered 4, after V lost 1 base and J lost 2 bases. The CDR3 sequence is 16 residues long. Germline loops: CDR1 SEHNR, CDR2 FQNEAQ (reference sequence). Here the CDR3 reads CASSLGGAGAYNEQFF. DNA of the CDR3: TGTGCCAGCAGCTTAGGGGGAGCGGGGGCCTACAATGAGCAGTTCTTC.

This chain links TRBV10-3 with TRBJ1-2; D possibly corresponds to TRBD1 (6 bases). Germline V gives CDR1 ENHRY, CDR2 SYGVKD. The CDR3 has 15 amino acids. V lost 3 bases and J 6 bases, leaving 17 bases between the germline ends. CDR3 in DNA: TGTGCCATCAGTGAACCAGGGGCGAGCTGGAATGGCTACACCTTC. Encoded protein: CAISEPGASWNGYTF.

For the CDR3, the DNA is TGTGCCAGCAGCCCCGCTTTGGACCGAGCCTACGAGCAGTACTTC. Its protein is CASSPALDRAYEQYF. This chain connects TRBV5-4 to TRBJ2-7; D remains ambiguous. This CDR3 spans 15 amino acids. V gave up 4 bases and J gave up 2 bases, with 16 bases separating them. CDR1 and CDR2 (germline): SGHNT, YYREEE (reference sequence).